Sequencing of this T cell receptor (beta chain) was carried out in a study of T cells in Graves' hyperthyroidism and ophthalmopathy. Whole-study results and caveats: The model forecast ophthalmopathy, anticipating it by a median approximately 7 months before onset.

Amplified regions were TCR beta CDR3 sequences from RNA transcripts. The HTBI primer set served for first-round RT-PCR of the TCR CDR3. TCRdb analysed the multiplex PCR reads with MiXCR anew, one entry per CDR3 protein. The sample carries 530,000 or so distinct CDR3 sequences, less than 25% recorded once. The germline V gene encodes CDR1 SNHLY and CDR2 FYNNEI. The V end lost 1 base, the J end lost 2 bases, and 11 bases lay between the germline ends. This CDR3 is 15 amino acids long. Individuals with ophthalmopathy presented a Clinical Activity Score of at least 3, a NOSPECS grade of at least 4 and a duration under 3 months. This clonotype was counted many times. No antigen is known for it.

The sample taken for sequencing was blood. This sequence originates from a woman aged 25 to 45 with Graves' ophthalmopathy. V gene TRBV2 combines with J gene TRBJ1-2; TRBD1 might be the D (5 bases). Written as DNA, the CDR3 is TGTGCCAGCAGTGAAGGGGGCGAGTCGAACTATGGCTACACCTTC. Its translation is CASSEGGESNYGYTF.